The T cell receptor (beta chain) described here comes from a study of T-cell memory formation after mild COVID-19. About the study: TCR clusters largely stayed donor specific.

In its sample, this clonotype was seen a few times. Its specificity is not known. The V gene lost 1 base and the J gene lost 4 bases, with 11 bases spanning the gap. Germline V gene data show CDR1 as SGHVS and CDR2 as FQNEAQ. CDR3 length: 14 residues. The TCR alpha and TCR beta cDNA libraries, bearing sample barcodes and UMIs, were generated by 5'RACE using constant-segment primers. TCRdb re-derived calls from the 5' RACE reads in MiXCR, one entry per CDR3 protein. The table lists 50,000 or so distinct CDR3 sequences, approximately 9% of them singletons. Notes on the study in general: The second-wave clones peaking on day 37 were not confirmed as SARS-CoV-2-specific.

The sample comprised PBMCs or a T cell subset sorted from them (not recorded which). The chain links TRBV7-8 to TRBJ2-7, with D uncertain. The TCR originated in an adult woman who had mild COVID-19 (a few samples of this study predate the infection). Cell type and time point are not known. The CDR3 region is CASSLGPTAYEQYF. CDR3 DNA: TGTGCCAGCAGCTTAGGACCAACCGCGTACGAGCAGTACTTC.